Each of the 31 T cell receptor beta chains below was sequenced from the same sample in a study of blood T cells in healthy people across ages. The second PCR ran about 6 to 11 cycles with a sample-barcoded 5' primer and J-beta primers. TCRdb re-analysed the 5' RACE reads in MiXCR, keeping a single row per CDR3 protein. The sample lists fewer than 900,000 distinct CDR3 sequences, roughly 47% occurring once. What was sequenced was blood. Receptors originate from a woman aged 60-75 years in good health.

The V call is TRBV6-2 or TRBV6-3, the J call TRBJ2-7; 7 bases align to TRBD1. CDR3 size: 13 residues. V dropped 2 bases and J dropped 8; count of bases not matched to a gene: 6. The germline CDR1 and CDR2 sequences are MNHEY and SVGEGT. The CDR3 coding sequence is TGTGCCAGCAGTTACGGGACAGTACCTAAGCAGTACTTC. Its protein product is CASSYGTVPKQYF.

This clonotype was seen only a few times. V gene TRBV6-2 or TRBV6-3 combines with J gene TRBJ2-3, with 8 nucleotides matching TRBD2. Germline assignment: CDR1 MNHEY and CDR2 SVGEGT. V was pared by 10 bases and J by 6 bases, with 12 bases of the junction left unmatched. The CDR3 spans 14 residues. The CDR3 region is CATMEAGGLDTQYF. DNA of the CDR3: TGTGCCACCATGGAGGCGGGAGGTTTGGATACGCAGTATTTT.

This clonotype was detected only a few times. CDR3: CASTAGSFTDTQYF. DNA for the CDR3: TGTGCCAGCACCGCTGGAAGCTTCACAGATACGCAGTATTTT. V gene TRBV5-6 combines with J gene TRBJ2-3; D remains unclear. This CDR3 contains 14 residues. Germline CDR1 reads SGHDT; CDR2 reads YYEEEE. The V gene lost 6 bases and the J gene lost 2 bases, with 13 bases spanning the gap. Complete variable domain (other parts from reference TRBV5-6 and TRBJ2-3): DAGVTQSPTHLIKTRGQQVTLRCSPKSGHDTVSWYQQALGQGPQFIFQYYEEEERQRGNFPDRFSGHQFPNYSSELNVNALLLGDSALYLCASTAGSFTDTQYFGPGTRLTVL.

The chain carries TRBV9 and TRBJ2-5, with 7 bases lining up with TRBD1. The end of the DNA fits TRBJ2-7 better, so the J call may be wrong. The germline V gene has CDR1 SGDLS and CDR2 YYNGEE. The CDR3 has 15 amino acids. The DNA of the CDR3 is TGTGCCAGCAGCGAAGGGGCAGGGGGCTCCTACGAGCAGTACTTC. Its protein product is CASSEGAGGSYEQYF.

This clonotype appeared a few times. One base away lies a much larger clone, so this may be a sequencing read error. CDR3 nucleotide sequence: TGTGCCAGCAGGGTTACGGGACAGAAACACAATGAGCAGTACTTC. Protein sequence: CASRVTGQKHNEQYF. The chain is built from TRBV12-3 or TRBV12-4 and TRBJ2-5; 7 nucleotides line up with TRBD1. Trimming at V came to 6 bases and at J to 11 bases, leaving 18 bases not matched to a gene. The CDR3 is made up of 15 amino acids.

CDR3 DNA sequence: TGCGCCAGCAGCTTGTCGGCCGGAGGAGCCCACACCGGGGAGCTGTTTTTT. It specifies CASSLSAGGAHTGELFF. The chain combines TRBV5-1 with TRBJ2-2; tentative D call: TRBD2 (5 bases). V was pared by 1 base and J by 3 bases, with 16 bases between. The CDR3 runs 17 residues. CDR1 is SGHRS and CDR2 is YFSETQ in the germline V gene.

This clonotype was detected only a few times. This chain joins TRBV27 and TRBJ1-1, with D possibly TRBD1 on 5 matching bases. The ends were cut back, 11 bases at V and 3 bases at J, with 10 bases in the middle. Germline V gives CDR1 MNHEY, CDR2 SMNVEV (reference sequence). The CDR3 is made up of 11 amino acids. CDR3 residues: CAPGMHTEAFF. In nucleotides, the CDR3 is TGTGCCCCAGGGATGCACACTGAAGCTTTCTTT.

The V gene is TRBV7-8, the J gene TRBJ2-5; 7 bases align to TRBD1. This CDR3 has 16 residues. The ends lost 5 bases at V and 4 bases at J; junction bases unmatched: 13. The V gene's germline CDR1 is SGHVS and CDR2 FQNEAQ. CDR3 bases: TGTGCCAGCAGCATAGGGGGCCCCGGGACGCCAGAGACCCAGTACTTC. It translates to CASSIGGPGTPETQYF.

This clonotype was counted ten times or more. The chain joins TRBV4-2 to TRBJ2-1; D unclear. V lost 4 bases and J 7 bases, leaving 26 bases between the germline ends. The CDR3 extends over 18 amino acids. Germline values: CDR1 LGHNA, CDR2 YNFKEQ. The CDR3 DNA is TGTGCCAGCAGCCGAGGAGCCCAAGATTTGGTGTCCCAAAATGAGCAGTTCTTC. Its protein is CASSRGAQDLVSQNEQFF.

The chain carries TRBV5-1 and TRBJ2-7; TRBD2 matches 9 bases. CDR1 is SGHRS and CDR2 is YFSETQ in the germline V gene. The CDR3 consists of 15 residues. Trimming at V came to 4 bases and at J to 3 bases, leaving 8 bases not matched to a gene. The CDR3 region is CASSLSGSWDYEQYF. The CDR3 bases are TGCGCCAGCAGCCTTAGCGGGAGTTGGGACTACGAGCAGTACTTC. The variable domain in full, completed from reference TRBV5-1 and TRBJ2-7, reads KAGVTQTPRYLIKTRGQQVTLSCSPISGHRSVSWYQQTPGQGLQFLFEYFSETQRNKGNFPGRFSGRQFSNSRSEMNVSTLELGDSALYLCASSLSGSWDYEQYFGPGTRLTVT.

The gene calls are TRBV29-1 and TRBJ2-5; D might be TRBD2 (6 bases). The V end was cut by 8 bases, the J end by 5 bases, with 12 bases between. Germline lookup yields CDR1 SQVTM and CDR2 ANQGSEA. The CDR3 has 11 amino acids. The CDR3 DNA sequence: TGCAGCCAGTGGGGGAGGGAGACCCAGTACTTC. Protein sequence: CSQWGRETQYF.

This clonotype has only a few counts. CDR3 amino acids: CSVRGLAGGLLRTDTQYF. The CDR3 nucleotides are TGCAGCGTCCGCGGACTAGCGGGGGGGCTCCTTAGGACAGATACGCAGTATTTT. This rearrangement joins TRBV29-1 to TRBJ2-3; 15 positions match TRBD2. The germline V gene encodes CDR1 SQVTM and CDR2 ANQGSEA. The V and J ends lost 6 bases and 3 bases, in that order; junction bases with no gene match: 13. The length of the CDR3 is 18 residues.

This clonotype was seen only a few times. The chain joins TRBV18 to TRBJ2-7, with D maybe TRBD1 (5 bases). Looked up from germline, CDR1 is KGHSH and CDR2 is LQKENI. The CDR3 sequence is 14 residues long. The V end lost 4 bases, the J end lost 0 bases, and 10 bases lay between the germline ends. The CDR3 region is CASSRTDTSYEQYF. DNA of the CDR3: TGTGCCAGCTCACGAACGGACACCTCCTACGAGCAGTACTTC.

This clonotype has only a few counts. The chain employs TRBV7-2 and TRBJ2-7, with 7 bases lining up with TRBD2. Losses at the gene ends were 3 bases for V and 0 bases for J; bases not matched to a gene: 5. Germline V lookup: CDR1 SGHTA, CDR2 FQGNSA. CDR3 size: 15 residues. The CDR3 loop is CASSFLRGSSYEQYF. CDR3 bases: TGTGCCAGCAGCTTTTTGCGCGGGAGCTCCTACGAGCAGTACTTC.

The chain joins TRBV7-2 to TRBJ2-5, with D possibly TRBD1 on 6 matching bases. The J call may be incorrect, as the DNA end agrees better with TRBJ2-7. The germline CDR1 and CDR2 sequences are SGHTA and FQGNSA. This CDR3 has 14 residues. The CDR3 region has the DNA TGTGCCAGCAGCTTAGCCAGGGGATACAACGAGCAGTACTTC. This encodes CASSLARGYNEQYF.

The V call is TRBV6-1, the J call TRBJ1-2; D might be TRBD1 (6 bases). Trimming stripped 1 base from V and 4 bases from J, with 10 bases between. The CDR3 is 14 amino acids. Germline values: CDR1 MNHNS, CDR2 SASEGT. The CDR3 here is CASSEDGQTYGYTF. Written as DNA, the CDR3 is TGTGCCAGCAGTGAAGACGGACAGACCTATGGCTACACCTTC.

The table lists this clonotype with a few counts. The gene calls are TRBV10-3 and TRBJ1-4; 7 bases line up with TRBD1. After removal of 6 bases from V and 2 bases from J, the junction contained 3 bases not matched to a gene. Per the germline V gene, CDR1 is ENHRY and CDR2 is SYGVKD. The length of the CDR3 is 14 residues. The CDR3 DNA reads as TGTGCCATCAGCAAACAGGGGACTAATGAAAAACTGTTTTTT. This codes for CAISKQGTNEKLFF.

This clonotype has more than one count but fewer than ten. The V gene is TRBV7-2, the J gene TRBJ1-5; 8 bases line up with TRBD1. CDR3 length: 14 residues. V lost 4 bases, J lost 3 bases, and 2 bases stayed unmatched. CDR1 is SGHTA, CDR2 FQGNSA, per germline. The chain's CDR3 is CASSSTGANQPQHF. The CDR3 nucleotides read TGTGCCAGCAGCTCGACAGGGGCCAATCAGCCCCAGCATTTT.

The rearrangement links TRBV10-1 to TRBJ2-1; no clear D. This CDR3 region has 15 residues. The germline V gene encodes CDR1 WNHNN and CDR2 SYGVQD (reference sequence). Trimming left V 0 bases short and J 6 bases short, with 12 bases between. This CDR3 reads CASSESDTLGNEQFF. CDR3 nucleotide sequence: TGCGCCAGCAGTGAGTCCGATACCTTGGGCAATGAGCAGTTCTTC.

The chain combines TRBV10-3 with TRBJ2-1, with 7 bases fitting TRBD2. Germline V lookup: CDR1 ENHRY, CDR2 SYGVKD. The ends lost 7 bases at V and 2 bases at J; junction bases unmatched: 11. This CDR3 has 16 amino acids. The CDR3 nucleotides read TGTGCCATCATGAGGGGCGCTAGCGGAACCTACAATGAGCAGTTCTTC. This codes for CAIMRGASGTYNEQFF.

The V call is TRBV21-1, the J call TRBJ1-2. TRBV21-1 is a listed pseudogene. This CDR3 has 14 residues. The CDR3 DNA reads TGTGCCAGCAGCAAAGTTGGTTGTCACTATGGCTACACCTTC. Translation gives CASSKVGCHYGYTF.

The CDR3 loop reads CASSFKDANEKLFF. CDR3 coding DNA: TGTGCCAGCAGCTTCAAGGATGCTAATGAAAAACTGTTTTTT. This rearrangement joins TRBV13 to TRBJ1-4; D unclear. Germline CDR1 PRHDT, CDR2 FYEKMQ (reference sequence). Trimming took 3 bases from V and 3 from J, leaving 8 bases between them. The length of the CDR3 is 14 residues.

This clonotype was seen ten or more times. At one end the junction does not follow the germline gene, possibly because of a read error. The chain's CDR3 is CASSQGTSGIYEQYF. The CDR3 DNA sequence: TGTGCCAGCAGCCAAGGGACTAGCGGCATCTACGAGCAGTACTTC. V and J are TRBV4-3 and TRBJ2-7; 11 bases are shared with TRBD2. The germline V gene has CDR1 LGHNA and CDR2 YSLEER. The CDR3 is 15 residues long.

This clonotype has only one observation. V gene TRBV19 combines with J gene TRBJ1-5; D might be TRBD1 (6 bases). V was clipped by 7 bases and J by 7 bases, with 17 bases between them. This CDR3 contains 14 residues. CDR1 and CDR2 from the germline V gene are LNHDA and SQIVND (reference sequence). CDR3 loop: CASKGNRDHQPQHF. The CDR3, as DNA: TGTGCCAGTAAAGGGAACAGGGACCACCAGCCCCAGCATTTT. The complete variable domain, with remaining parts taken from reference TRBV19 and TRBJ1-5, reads DGGITQSPKYLFRKEGQNVTLSCEQNLNHDAMYWYRQDPGQGLRLIYYSQIVNDFQKGDIAEGYSVSREKKESFPLTVTSAQKNPTAFYLCASKGNRDHQPQHFGDGTRLSIL.

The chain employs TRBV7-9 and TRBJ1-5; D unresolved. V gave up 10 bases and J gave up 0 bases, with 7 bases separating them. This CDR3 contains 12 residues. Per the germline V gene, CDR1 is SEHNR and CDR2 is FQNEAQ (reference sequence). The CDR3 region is CANSTSNQPQHF. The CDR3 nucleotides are TGTGCCAACTCTACTAGCAATCAGCCCCAGCATTTT.

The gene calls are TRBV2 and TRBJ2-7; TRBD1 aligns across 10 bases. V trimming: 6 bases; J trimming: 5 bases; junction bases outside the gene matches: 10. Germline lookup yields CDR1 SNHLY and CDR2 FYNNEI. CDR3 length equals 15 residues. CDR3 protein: CASRSPGQGPNEQYF. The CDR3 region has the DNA TGTGCCAGCAGATCTCCGGGACAGGGGCCCAACGAGCAGTACTTC. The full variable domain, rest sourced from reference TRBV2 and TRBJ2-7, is EPEVTQTPSHQVTQMGQEVILRCVPISNHLYFYWYRQILGQKVEFLVSFYNNEISEKSEIFDDQFSVERPDGSNFTLKIRSTKLEDSAMYFCASRSPGQGPNEQYFGPGTRLTVT.

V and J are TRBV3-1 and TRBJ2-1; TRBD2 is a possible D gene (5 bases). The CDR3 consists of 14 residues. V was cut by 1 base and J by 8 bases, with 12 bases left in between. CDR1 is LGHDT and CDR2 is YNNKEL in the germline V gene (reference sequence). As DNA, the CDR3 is TGTGCCAGCAGCCAAGGGGCTAGCAGCGATGAGCAGTTCTTC. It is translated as CASSQGASSDEQFF.

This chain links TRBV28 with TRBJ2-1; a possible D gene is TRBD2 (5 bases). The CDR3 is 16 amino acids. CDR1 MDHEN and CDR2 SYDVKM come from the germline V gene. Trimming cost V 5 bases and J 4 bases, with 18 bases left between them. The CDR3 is CASSRAASRLYNEQFF. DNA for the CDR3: TGTGCCAGCAGTCGGGCGGCTAGCAGGCTATACAATGAGCAGTTCTTC.

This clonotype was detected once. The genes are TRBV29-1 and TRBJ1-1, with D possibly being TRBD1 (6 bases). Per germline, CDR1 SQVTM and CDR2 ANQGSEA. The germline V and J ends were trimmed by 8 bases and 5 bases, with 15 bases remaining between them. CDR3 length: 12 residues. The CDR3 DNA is TGCAGCCCGGACCTACAGGGAACTGAAGCTTTCTTT. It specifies CSPDLQGTEAFF.

The CDR3, as DNA: TGTGCCAGCAGCTTAGGGGCCGGAAGGACGAACACTGAAGCTTTCTTT. This gives the protein CASSLGAGRTNTEAFF. The rearrangement joins TRBV7-9 to TRBJ1-1; D is ambiguous. CDR3 length: 16 amino acids. The germline CDR1 and CDR2 sequences are SEHNR and FQNEAQ (reference sequence). V was clipped by 1 base and J by 1 base, with 13 bases between them.

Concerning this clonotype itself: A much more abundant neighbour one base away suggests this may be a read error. The CDR3 sequence is CASSQAGKGHEQYF. In DNA, the CDR3 is TGTGCCAGCAGCCAAGCGGGGAAGGGGCATGAGCAGTACTTC. The V call is TRBV7-2, the J call TRBJ2-5; TRBD2 aligns across 7 bases. CDR3 length: 14 amino acids. Germline values: CDR1 SGHTA, CDR2 FQGNSA. J was trimmed by 11 bases and V by 5 bases; bases with no gene match: 14.